The rows below give T cell receptor beta chains drawn from one sample of a study of blood T cell repertoires in COVID-19. TCRdb's table, derived via immunoSEQ multiplex PCR, lists solely in-frame clones and lacks some. The table includes 340,000 or so clones, around 90% detected once. The specimen was peripheral blood. The receptors originated from a man between 45 and 60 years old with active or convalescent COVID-19. CDR3s include the opening cysteine and the closing phenylalanine or tryptophan. The D gene is left open where the match is weak. A row's size may be missing; if present it is once, few, many or a size class.

J	V	D	size	DNA	CDR3
TRBJ1-5	TRBV19	-	-	TGTGCCAGTAGTTCTACTCAGGGTGAGCCCCAGCATTTT	CASSSTQGEPQHF
TRBJ1-6	TRBV28	-	-	TGTGCCAGCAGTAAGGAGGGGATCTCCTCCTATAATTCACCCCTCCACTTT	CASSKEGISSYNSPLHF
TRBJ2-7	TRBV24-1	TRBD2	-	TGTGCCACCAGTGATTTTAGGGAGGGAGGCGAGCAGTACTTC	CATSDFREGGEQYF
TRBJ1-5	TRBV5-1	TRBD1	few	TGCGCCAGCAGCTTGAATACAGGGGGGAATCAGCCCCAGCATTTT	CASSLNTGGNQPQHF
TRBJ1-5	TRBV6-2/TRBV6-3	TRBD1	-	TGTGCCAGCAGTTCCCGCCGACAGGGCGGTGGTCAGCCCCAGCATTTT	CASSSRRQGGGQPQHF
TRBJ2-7	TRBV5-4	TRBD1	-	TGTGCCAGCAGCTGGGGGGACAGGGCATCGGACGAGCAGTACTTC	CASSWGDRASDEQYF
TRBJ2-1	TRBV5-1	-	-	TGCGCCAGCAGCTTGGCCCTAGCGACCAATGAGCAGTTCTTC	CASSLALATNEQFF
TRBJ1-5	TRBV6-5	TRBD1	-	TGTGCCAGCGCGGGGACAGGGGATAATCAGCCCCAGCATTTT	CASAGTGDNQPQHF
TRBJ2-5	TRBV11-2	TRBD2	-	TGTGCCAGCAGCTTAGATAGGGCGGGAGAGAGGATCACCCAGTACTTC	CASSLDRAGERITQYF
TRBJ2-6	TRBV2	-	once	TGTGCCAGCAGCGCGGACAAACGTGCTGGGGCCAACGTCCTGACTTTC	CASSADKRAGANVLTF
TRBJ2-7	TRBV5-4	TRBD2	-	TGTGCCAGCAGCCTGACTAGCGGGAGTGACGAGCAGTACTTC	CASSLTSGSDEQYF
TRBJ1-1	TRBV11-2	TRBD1	-	TGTGCCAGCAGCTTGGGACAGCCACCTGAAGCTTTCTTT	CASSLGQPPEAFF
TRBJ1-4	TRBV19	-	-	TGTGCCAGTAGTGCCGGGGGGGGCCCAACTAATGAAAAACTGTTTTTT	CASSAGGGPTNEKLFF
TRBJ1-1	TRBV6-5	-	-	TGTGCCAGCAGCCCCCCCTGGGGGGGCACTGAAGCTTTCTTT	CASSPPWGGTEAFF
TRBJ1-3	TRBV28	-	-	TGTGCCAGCAGTTTATACGACAGGCCCCTCTCTGGAAACACCATATATTTT	CASSLYDRPLSGNTIYF